The 12 T cell receptor beta chains below come from one sample, sequenced in a study of T cell responses to AZD1222 COVID-19 vaccine. Repertoires were generated with immunoSEQ multiplex PCR, while TCRdb's copy carries only in-frame clones and drops some. The sample holds around 79,000 clones, 87% seen once. The specimen was peripheral blood, collected on day 0 of AZD1222 vaccination. The origin of the receptors is an adult in good health.

This clone was counted a single time. The chain joins TRBV10-3 to TRBJ2-7; 8 bases are shared with TRBD2. The CDR3 covers 15 residues. The germline gives CDR1 ENHRY, CDR2 SYGVKD. V trimming: 4 bases; J trimming: 4 bases; junction bases outside the gene matches: 9. The CDR3 loop is CAISGSAGVKYEQYF. CDR3 in DNA: TGTGCCATCAGTGGGTCAGCGGGAGTAAAATACGAGCAGTACTTC.

This clone is a singleton in its sample. This chain joins TRBV11-2 and TRBJ1-1; D gene ambiguous. The CDR3 runs 13 residues. The germline V gene encodes CDR1 SGHAT and CDR2 FQNNGV. The V end was cut by 3 bases, the J end by 4 bases, with 9 bases between. DNA of the CDR3: TGTGCCAGCAGCTTTAACATCCTCACTGAAGCTTTCTTT. Its translation is CASSFNILTEAFF.

This clone was seen a few times. The J gene is TRBJ1-5, the V gene TRBV2; a possible D gene is TRBD1 (5 bases). CDR1 is SNHLY, CDR2 FYNNEI, per germline. The CDR3 extends over 16 amino acids. Trimming pared 8 bases from V and 2 bases from J, leaving 19 bases between. In nucleotides, the CDR3 is TGTGCCAGCTGCCTCCTTGGGGGTGAGCGCAATCAGCCCCAGCATTTT. Residues: CASCLLGGERNQPQHF.

The CDR3 loop reads CASSNRGSNYGYTF. CDR3 nucleotide sequence: TGTGCCAGCAGTAACAGGGGTAGCAACTATGGCTACACCTTC. The chain combines TRBV7-9 with TRBJ1-2, with 7 bases that match TRBD1. Germline V gene data show CDR1 as SEHNR and CDR2 as FQNEAQ (reference sequence). The V and J ends lost 6 bases and 2 bases, in that order; junction bases with no gene match: 6. The CDR3 runs 14 residues.

The chain recombines TRBV14 with TRBJ1-1; D is possibly TRBD1 (6 bases). CDR3 length: 15 amino acids. The V gene's germline CDR1 is SGHDN and CDR2 FVKESK. V was trimmed by 3 bases and J by 8 bases, leaving 19 bases between them. In DNA, the CDR3 is TGTGCCAGCAGCCACCTCGGGACGAGGGGGGGAGAAGCTTTCTTT. It encodes CASSHLGTRGGEAFF.

The V and J genes are TRBV4-2 and TRBJ2-5, with D possibly TRBD1 on 6 matching bases. Germline V gene lookup returns CDR1 LGHNA and CDR2 YNFKEQ. The CDR3 is made up of 14 amino acids. The ends were cut back, 3 bases at V and 3 bases at J, with 11 bases in the middle. The CDR3 region is CASSQGQEEETQYF. The CDR3 DNA reads TGTGCCAGCAGCCAGGGACAAGAGGAAGAGACCCAGTACTTC.

A note on this clone: One junction end disagrees with the germline gene, perhaps due to a read error. The chain joins TRBV7-7 to TRBJ2-2; the D gene is possibly TRBD2 (5 bases). Germline CDR1 is SSHAT and CDR2 is FNYEAQ (reference sequence). The CDR3 runs to 19 residues. In nucleotides, the CDR3 is TGTGCTAGCAGCTTAGCTGTCGGGAACGCCCCCGCGAACACCGGGGAGCTGTTTTTT. As protein: CASSLAVGNAPANTGELFF.

This chain links TRBV15 with TRBJ1-2, with a possible D match to TRBD1 (5 bases). V was shortened by 0 bases and J by 2 bases, with 10 bases between the two germline ends. Germline V gives CDR1 LNHNV, CDR2 YYDKDF (reference sequence). This CDR3 is 15 amino acids long. The CDR3 is CATSRDLDRNYGYTF. DNA of the CDR3: TGTGCCACCAGCAGAGATCTAGACAGAAACTATGGCTACACCTTC.

This clone has only one observation. The rearrangement joins TRBV7-9 to TRBJ1-6; the D is unclear. The CDR3 runs to 14 residues. Trimming took off 3 bases at V and 9 bases at J, with 12 bases between the two ends. Germline values: CDR1 SEHNR, CDR2 FQNEAQ (reference sequence). The CDR3 here is CASSFQSGISPLHF. CDR3 bases: TGTGCCAGCAGCTTTCAATCGGGGATTTCACCCCTCCACTTT. Drawing the rest from reference TRBV7-9 and TRBJ1-6, the complete variable domain is DTGVSQNPRHKITKRGQNVTFRCDPISEHNRLYWYRQTLGQGPEFLTYFQNEAQLEKSRLLSDRFSAERPKGSFSTLEIQRTEQGDSAMYLCASSFQSGISPLHFGNGTRLTVT.

The chain carries TRBV13 and TRBJ1-3, with D possibly TRBD1 on 6 matching bases. The CDR3 loop spans 17 amino acids. Deletions cut 3 bases from V and 0 bases from J, with 15 bases between. Germline-derived CDR1 and CDR2 are PRHDT and FYEKMQ (reference sequence). CDR3 bases: TGTGCCAGCAGCTTGGATAAACAGGGCTACTCTGGAAACACCATATATTTT. Its protein product is CASSLDKQGYSGNTIYF.

The V gene is TRBV18, the J gene TRBJ2-1; tentatively, D is TRBD1 or TRBD2 (6 bases each). V was pared by 1 base and J by 4 bases, with 17 bases between. This CDR3 has 17 amino acids. In germline, CDR1 is KGHSH, CDR2 LQKENI. This chain's CDR3 is CASSPLGGKRLYNEQFF. The CDR3 nucleotides are TGTGCCAGCTCACCACTCGGGGGCAAGCGGCTTTACAATGAGCAGTTCTTC.

This clone has more than one count but fewer than ten. V gene TRBV18 combines with J gene TRBJ2-7; D may be TRBD1 (7 bases). Germline V gene data show CDR1 as KGHSH and CDR2 as LQKENI. CDR3 length: 16 residues. V gave up 6 bases and J gave up 4 bases, with 22 bases separating them. CDR3 protein: CASSTGAGHRGYEQYF. The CDR3, as DNA: TGTGCCAGCTCTACAGGGGCGGGGCACAGGGGTTACGAGCAGTACTTC.